This T cell receptor (beta chain) was obtained from a study of shared clonotypes between healthy human individuals. Memory CD4+ cells were the fraction left after CD45RA+ naive selection. In the study's own analysis: Junction-only immunoSEQ data arrived without quality scores, meaning filtering differed. The repertoire was sequenced with immunoSEQ multiplex PCR; TCRdb's copy has only in-frame clones and lacks some. V, J and clone size are those of that table, while D and trimming were read from the DNA. The sample consists of some 1,100,000 clones, 75% to 80% of them appearing once. The trim removed 7 bases at V and 4 bases at J, leaving 8 bases unmatched. CDR3 size: 14 residues. Germline-derived CDR1 and CDR2 are MDHEN and SYDVKM.

The chain is built from TRBV28 and TRBJ2-5, with 8 bases that match TRBD1. Sequenced input: memory CD4+ T cells from PBMCs. Subset given: CD45RA-negative fraction. This clonotype originated in a man aged 18 to 29 in good health. Some clones in this sample may be carry-over from other donors' samples. The CDR3 loop reads CASTAARGRETQYF. As DNA, the CDR3 is TGTGCCAGCACGGCGGCCAGGGGGCGAGAGACCCAGTACTTC. Together with reference TRBV28 and TRBJ2-5, the CDR3 gives the full variable domain: DVKVTQSSRYLVKRTGEKVFLECVQDMDHENMFWYRQDPGLGLRLIYFSYDVKMKEKGDIPEGYSVSREKKERFSLILESASTNQTSMYLCASTAARGRETQYFGPGTRLLVL.